This is a list of T cell receptor beta chains from one sample in a study of T cell responses to AZD1222 COVID-19 vaccine. Data came from immunoSEQ multiplex PCR; TCRdb stores just in-frame clones and leaves some out. The sample records some 150,000 clones, approximately 90% being singletons. The specimen comprised peripheral blood, sampled on day 0 of AZD1222 vaccination. The receptors here all came from an adult in good health. Each CDR3 is given with its conserved first and last residue. Each record gives: J gene, V gene, D gene, clone size, CDR3 DNA, CDR3 protein. The D gene is left open where the match is weak. Rows may omit the clone size; those that give it use once, few, many or a size class.

TRBJ1-5 | TRBV10-2 | . | . | TGCGCCAGCAGTTCGACAGGCCCTAATCAGCCCCAGCATTTT | CASSSTGPNQPQHF
TRBJ1-1 | TRBV5-5 | . | . | TGTGCCAGCAGCTCCCCCCAGGGCGGGCATAGGACTGAAGCTTTCTTT | CASSSPQGGHRTEAFF
TRBJ1-4 | TRBV11-2 | . | . | TGTGCCAGCAGCCAGTCAGGAAAACTGTTTTTT | CASSQSGKLFF
TRBJ1-5 | TRBV7-6 | . | . | TGTGCCAGCAGCCCCGGTCAAGGTCAGCCCCAGCATTTT | CASSPGQGQPQHF
TRBJ1-1 | TRBV5-1 | . | . | TGCGCCAGCAGCTTAGGTACAGGTATCACTGAAGCTTTCTTT | CASSLGTGITEAFF
TRBJ2-1 | TRBV30 | . | . | TGTGCCTGGAGTGTCCTGGAGAATGAGCAGTTCTTC | CAWSVLENEQFF
TRBJ1-2 | TRBV24-1 | . | . | TGTGCCACCAGTGACGTCCGGGACGTGAAATTTTTCTCCCTTGGCTACACCTTC | CATSDVRDVKFFSLGYTF
TRBJ1-1 | TRBV19 | . | . | TGTGCCAGTAGTATGAGCAGGGTTAGGAACACTGAAGCTTTCTTT | CASSMSRVRNTEAFF
TRBJ2-7 | TRBV29-1 | TRBD2 | . | TGCAGCGTTGGGGATCTAGCGGGTACGACCCACGAGCAGTACTTC | CSVGDLAGTTHEQYF
TRBJ2-7 | TRBV5-1 | . | . | TGCGCCAGCAGCTCCCCGGGCTACGAGCAGTACTTC | CASSSPGYEQYF
TRBJ1-3 | TRBV11-2 | . | once | TGTGCCAGCAGCCGAAGGGTCTTCTACTCTGGAAACACCATATATTTT | CASSRRVFYSGNTIYF
TRBJ1-4 | TRBV15 | . | . | TGTGCCACCAGCTGGGTTATTAATGAAAAACTGTTTTTT | CATSWVINEKLFF
TRBJ2-7 | TRBV27 | . | . | TGTGCCAGCAGTTTATCCGCCATAAAGGCTGGCTACGAGCAGTACTTC | CASSLSAIKAGYEQYF
TRBJ1-4 | TRBV6-6 | . | . | TGTGCCAGCATAGGGAACATCCGAGAAAAACTGTTTTTT | CASIGNIREKLFF
TRBJ1-1 | TRBV18 | . | . | TGTGCCAGCTGTACGGAGCCAGCGACTGAAGCTTTCTTT | CASCTEPATEAFF
TRBJ1-2 | TRBV5-4 | TRBD1 | . | TGTGCCAGCAGCTCGACAGGGGTCTATGGCTACACCTTC | CASSSTGVYGYTF
TRBJ2-2 | TRBV19 | . | . | TGTGCCAGTAGTACGGCCGGGACTTTAAACACCGGGGAGCTGTTTTTT | CASSTAGTLNTGELFF